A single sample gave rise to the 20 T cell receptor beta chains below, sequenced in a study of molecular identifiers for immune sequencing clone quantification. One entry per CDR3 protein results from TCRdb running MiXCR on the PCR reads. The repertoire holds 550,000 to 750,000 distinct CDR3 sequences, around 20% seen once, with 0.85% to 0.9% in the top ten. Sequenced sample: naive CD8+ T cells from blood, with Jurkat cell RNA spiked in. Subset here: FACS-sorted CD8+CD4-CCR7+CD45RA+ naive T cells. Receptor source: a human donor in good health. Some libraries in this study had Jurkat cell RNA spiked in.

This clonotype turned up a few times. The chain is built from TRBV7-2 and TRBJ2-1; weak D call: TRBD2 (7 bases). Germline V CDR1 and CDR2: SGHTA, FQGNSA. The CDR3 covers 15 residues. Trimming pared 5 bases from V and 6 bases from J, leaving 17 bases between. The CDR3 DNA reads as TGTGCCAGCAGCCCCTGGGGGGGCGAGGGCAATGAGCAGTTCTTC. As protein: CASSPWGGEGNEQFF.

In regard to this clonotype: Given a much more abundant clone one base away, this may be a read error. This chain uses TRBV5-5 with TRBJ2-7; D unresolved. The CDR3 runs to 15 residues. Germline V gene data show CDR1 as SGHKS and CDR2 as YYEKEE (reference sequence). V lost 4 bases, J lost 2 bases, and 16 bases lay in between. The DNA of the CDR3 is TGTGCCAGCAGCCCCGTCCATGGAGTCCCCTACGAGCAGTACTTC. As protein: CASSPVHGVPYEQYF.

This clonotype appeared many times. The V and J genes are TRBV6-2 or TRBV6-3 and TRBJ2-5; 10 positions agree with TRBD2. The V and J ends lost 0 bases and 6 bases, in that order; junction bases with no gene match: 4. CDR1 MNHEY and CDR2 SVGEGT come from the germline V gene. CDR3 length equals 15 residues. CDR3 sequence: CASSYSSGGAKTQYF. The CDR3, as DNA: TGTGCCAGCAGTTACTCGAGCGGGGGGGCGAAGACCCAGTACTTC.

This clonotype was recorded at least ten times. The CDR3: CASSRKGAVVGTDTQYF. The CDR3 bases are TGTGCCAGCAGCCGAAAAGGGGCGGTGGTGGGCACAGATACGCAGTATTTT. The chain uses TRBV28 and TRBJ2-3; maybe TRBD1 (5 bases). The germline gives CDR1 MDHEN, CDR2 SYDVKM. Between the trimmed V and J ends, which lost 6 bases and 1 base, there was a span of 20 bases. The length of the CDR3 is 17 residues.

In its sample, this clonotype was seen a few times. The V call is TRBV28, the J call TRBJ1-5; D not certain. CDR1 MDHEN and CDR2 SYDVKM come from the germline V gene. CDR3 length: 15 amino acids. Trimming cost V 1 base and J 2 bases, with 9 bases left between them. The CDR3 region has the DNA TGTGCCAGCAGTTTATTAACAGAGGGCAATCAGCCCCAGCATTTT. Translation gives CASSLLTEGNQPQHF.

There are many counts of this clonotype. The CDR3 reads CASSSGSIDTQYF. The DNA for the CDR3 is TGTGCCAGCAGTTCCGGGAGTATTGATACGCAGTATTTT. The chain recombines TRBV9 with TRBJ2-3; D perhaps matches TRBD2 (6 bases). Germline lookup yields CDR1 SGDLS and CDR2 YYNGEE. The CDR3 loop spans 13 amino acids. Deletions cut 5 bases from V and 6 bases from J, with 13 bases between.

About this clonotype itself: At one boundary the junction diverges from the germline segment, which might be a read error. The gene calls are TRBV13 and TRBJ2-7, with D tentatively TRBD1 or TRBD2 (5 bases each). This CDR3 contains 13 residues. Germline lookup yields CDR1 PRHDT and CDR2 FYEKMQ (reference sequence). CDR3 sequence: CVSSLERRGPPHF. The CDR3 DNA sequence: TGTGTCAGCAGCTTAGAAAGACGGGGACCCCCTCACTTC.

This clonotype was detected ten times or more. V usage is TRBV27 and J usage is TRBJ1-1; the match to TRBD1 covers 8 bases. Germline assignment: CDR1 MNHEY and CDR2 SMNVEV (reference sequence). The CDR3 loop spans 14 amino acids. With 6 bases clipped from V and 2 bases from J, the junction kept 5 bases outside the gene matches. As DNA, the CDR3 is TGTGCCAGCAGGCCGACAGGGGTAAACACTGAAGCTTTCTTT. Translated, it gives CASRPTGVNTEAFF.

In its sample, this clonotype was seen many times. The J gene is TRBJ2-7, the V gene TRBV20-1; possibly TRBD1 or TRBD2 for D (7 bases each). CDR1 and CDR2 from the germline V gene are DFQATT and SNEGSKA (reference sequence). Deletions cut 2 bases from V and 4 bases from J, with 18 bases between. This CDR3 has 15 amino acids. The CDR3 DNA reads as TGCAGTGCTAGATCAAGGGAGGGGGCGGGGTACGAGCAGTACTTC. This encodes CSARSREGAGYEQYF.

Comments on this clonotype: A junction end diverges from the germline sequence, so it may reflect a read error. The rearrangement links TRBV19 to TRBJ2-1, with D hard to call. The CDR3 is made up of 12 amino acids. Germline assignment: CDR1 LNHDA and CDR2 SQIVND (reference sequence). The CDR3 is CASSPRYNEQLF. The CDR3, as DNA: TGTGCCAGTAGTCCCAGATACAATGAGCAGCTCTTC.

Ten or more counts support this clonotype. CDR3 loop: CAWRGSEAFF. As DNA, the CDR3 is TGTGCCTGGAGGGGCAGTGAAGCTTTCTTT. The chain couples TRBV30 to TRBJ1-1; D gene ambiguous. The germline V gene has CDR1 GTSNPN and CDR2 SVGIG (reference sequence). The V gene lost 3 bases and the J gene lost 7 bases, with 6 bases spanning the gap. The CDR3 has 10 amino acids.

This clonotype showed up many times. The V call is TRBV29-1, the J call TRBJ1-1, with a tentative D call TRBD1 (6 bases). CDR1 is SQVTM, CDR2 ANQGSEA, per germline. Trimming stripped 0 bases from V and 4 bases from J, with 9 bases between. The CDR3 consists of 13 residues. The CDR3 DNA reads TGCAGCGTTGAAGATGGGGGCAGCACTGAAGCTTTCTTT. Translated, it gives CSVEDGGSTEAFF.

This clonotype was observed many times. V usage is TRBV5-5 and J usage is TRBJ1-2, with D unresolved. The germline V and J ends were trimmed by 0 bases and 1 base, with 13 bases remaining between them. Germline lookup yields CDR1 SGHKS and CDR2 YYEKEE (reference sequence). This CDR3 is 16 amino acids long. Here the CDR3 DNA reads TGTGCCAGCAGCTTGGACGCCCCGGTGGTTAACTATGGCTACACCTTC. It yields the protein CASSLDAPVVNYGYTF.

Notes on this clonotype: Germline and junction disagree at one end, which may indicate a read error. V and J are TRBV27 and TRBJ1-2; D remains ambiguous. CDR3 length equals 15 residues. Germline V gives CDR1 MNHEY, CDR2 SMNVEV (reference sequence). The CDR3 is CASGPIGSLNYGYAF. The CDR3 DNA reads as TGTGCCAGCGGACCCATTGGCAGCCTCAACTATGGCTACGCCTTC.

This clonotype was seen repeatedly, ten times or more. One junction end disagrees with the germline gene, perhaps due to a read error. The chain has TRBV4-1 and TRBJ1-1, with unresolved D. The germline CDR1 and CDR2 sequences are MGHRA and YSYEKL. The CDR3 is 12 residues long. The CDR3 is CASSQKNSEAFF. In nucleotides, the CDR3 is TGCGCCAGCAGCCAAAAAAACAGTGAAGCTTTCTTT.

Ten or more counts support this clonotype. This CDR3 is CASIVTGELFF. The CDR3 nucleotides are TGTGCCAGCATTGTAACCGGGGAGCTGTTTTTT. The rearrangement joins TRBV2 to TRBJ2-2; no definite D call. CDR3 length equals 11 residues. The germline CDR1 and CDR2 sequences are SNHLY and FYNNEI. V lost 7 bases, J lost 5 bases, and 5 bases lay in between.

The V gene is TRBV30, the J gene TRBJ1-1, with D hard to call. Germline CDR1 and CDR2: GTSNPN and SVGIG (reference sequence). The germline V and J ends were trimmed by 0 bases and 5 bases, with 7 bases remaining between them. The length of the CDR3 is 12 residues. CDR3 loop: CAWSVQTTEAFF. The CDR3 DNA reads TGTGCCTGGAGTGTACAGACTACTGAAGCTTTCTTT.

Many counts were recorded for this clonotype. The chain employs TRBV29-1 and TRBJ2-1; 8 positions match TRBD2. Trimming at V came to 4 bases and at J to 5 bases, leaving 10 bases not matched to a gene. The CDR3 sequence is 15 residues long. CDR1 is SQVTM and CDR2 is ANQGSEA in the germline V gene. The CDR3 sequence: CSVGRASGRNNEQFF. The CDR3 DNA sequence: TGCAGCGTTGGGCGGGCTAGCGGGCGGAACAATGAGCAGTTCTTC.

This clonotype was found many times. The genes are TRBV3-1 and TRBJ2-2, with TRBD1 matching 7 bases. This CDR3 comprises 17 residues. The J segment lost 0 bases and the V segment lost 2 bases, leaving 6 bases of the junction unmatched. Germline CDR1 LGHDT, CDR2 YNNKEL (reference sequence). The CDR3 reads CASSQPGDRPNTGELFF. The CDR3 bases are TGTGCCAGCAGCCAACCTGGGGACAGACCGAACACCGGGGAGCTGTTTTTT.

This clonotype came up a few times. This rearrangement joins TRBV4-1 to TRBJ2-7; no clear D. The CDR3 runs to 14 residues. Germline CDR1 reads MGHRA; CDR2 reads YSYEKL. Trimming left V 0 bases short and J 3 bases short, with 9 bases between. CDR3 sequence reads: CASSQEEELYEQYF. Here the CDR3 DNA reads TGCGCCAGCAGCCAAGAGGAAGAACTCTACGAGCAGTACTTC.